Presented here are 30 T cell receptor beta chains from one specimen sequenced in a study of CD8 T cells in Susac syndrome. Random hexamers were used to reverse transcribe the RNA input (roughly 0.5 to 1 ug). TCRdb recomputed calls from the immunoSEQ multiplex PCR reads with MiXCR, one row per CDR3 protein. The data contain 75,000 to 100,000 distinct CDR3 sequences, over 90% of them singletons. What was sequenced was CD8+ T cells from PBMCs. These receptors were collected from a human donor in good health.

J is TRBJ2-3 and V is TRBV4-1; D tentatively fits TRBD1 or TRBD2 (5 bases each). The CDR3 runs to 15 residues. CDR1 is MGHRA, CDR2 YSYEKL, per germline. V was shortened by 0 bases and J by 6 bases, with 13 bases between the two germline ends. DNA of the CDR3: TGCGCCAGCAGCCAAGAAGCCTCCGGGGCTGATACGCAGTATTTT. This sequence encodes CASSQEASGADTQYF.

The chain has TRBV3-1 and TRBJ1-3; D is ambiguous. The CDR3 sequence is 15 residues long. Looked up from germline, CDR1 is LGHDT and CDR2 is YNNKEL (reference sequence). V was trimmed by 2 bases and J by 0 bases, leaving 8 bases between them. CDR3 sequence reads: CASSQWRSSGNTIYF. CDR3 nucleotide sequence: TGTGCCAGCAGCCAATGGAGGAGCTCTGGAAACACCATATATTTT.

This sequence joins TRBV6-1 and TRBJ2-7; D perhaps matches TRBD2 (6 bases). The CDR3 contains 11 residues. The germline V gene has CDR1 MNHNS and CDR2 SASEGT. Trimming removed 10 bases at V and 3 bases at J, with 10 bases between. The CDR3, as DNA: TGTGCCACCATGGAGGGCTACGAGCAGTACGTC. Protein sequence: CATMEGYEQYV.

The chain carries TRBV3-1 and TRBJ2-5, with D hard to call. The CDR3 has 14 amino acids. The germline V gene encodes CDR1 LGHDT and CDR2 YNNKEL (reference sequence). Trimming removed 4 bases at V and 2 bases at J, with 11 bases between. CDR3: CASSPETQQETQYF. The DNA for the CDR3 is TGTGCCAGCAGCCCTGAGACACAGCAAGAGACCCAGTACTTC.

This clonotype was counted a single time. J is TRBJ1-1 and V is TRBV29-1; TRBD1 is a possible D gene (6 bases). The CDR3 contains 14 residues. Germline V lookup: CDR1 SQVTM, CDR2 ANQGSEA. V was trimmed by 2 bases and J by 2 bases, leaving 12 bases between them. CDR3 nucleotide sequence: TGCAGCGTTGAACTCAACAGGGATAACACTGAAGCTTTCTTT. Translation gives CSVELNRDNTEAFF.

The V and J genes are TRBV9 and TRBJ1-1; 7 positions agree with TRBD1. The CDR3 length is 12 residues. V lost 0 bases to trimming and J lost 8 bases; unmatched junction nucleotides: 1. Germline V lookup: CDR1 SGDLS, CDR2 YYNGEE. The CDR3 sequence: CASSVGQGEAFF. CDR3 in DNA: TGTGCCAGCAGCGTAGGACAGGGAGAAGCTTTCTTT.

CDR3 sequence reads: CASSGMERAHEQFF. CDR3 sequence (DNA): TGTGCCAGCAGCGGAATGGAGCGGGCCCATGAGCAGTTCTTC. The chain uses TRBV7-9 and TRBJ2-1, with D tentatively TRBD2 (6 bases). Trimming left V 5 bases short and J 8 bases short, with 16 bases between. Germline V lookup: CDR1 SEHNR, CDR2 FQNEAQ (reference sequence). The CDR3 has 14 residues.

The CDR3 coding sequence is TGTGCCAGCAGCCAAGATGGGACTAGCGGGTACAATGAGCAGTTCTTC. This codes for CASSQDGTSGYNEQFF. The chain combines TRBV4-2 with TRBJ2-1; the match to TRBD2 covers 12 bases. Germline V lookup: CDR1 LGHNA, CDR2 YNFKEQ. With 0 bases clipped from V and 4 bases from J, the junction kept 1 base outside the gene matches. This CDR3 is built from 16 residues.

This chain links TRBV12-3 or TRBV12-4 with TRBJ1-2; no clear D gene. Trimming pared 2 bases from V and 3 bases from J, leaving 7 bases between. The CDR3 is 13 residues long. Here the CDR3 DNA reads TGTGCCAGCAGTTTATCCCTCGACTATGGCTACACCTTC. Its translation is CASSLSLDYGYTF.

The rearrangement links TRBV7-9 to TRBJ2-1; 7 bases fit TRBD2. The CDR3 consists of 16 residues. The ends lost 3 bases at V and 7 bases at J; junction bases unmatched: 12. Per germline, CDR1 SEHNR and CDR2 FQNEAQ (reference sequence). DNA for the CDR3: TGTGCCAGCAGCTTCTTCCCCTTGGGCGGGAGAAATGAGCAGTTCTTC. It is translated as CASSFFPLGGRNEQFF.

The chain joins TRBV20-1 to TRBJ2-7; 11 nucleotides align to TRBD2. Trimming took 4 bases from V and 5 from J; bases not matched to a gene: 1. CDR3 length equals 12 residues. Germline loops: CDR1 DFQATT, CDR2 SNEGSKA (reference sequence). The CDR3 DNA reads as TGCAGTGCTACACTAGCGGGAGACGAGCAGTACGTC. Amino acids: CSATLAGDEQYV.

This chain joins TRBV25-1 and TRBJ2-7, with D perhaps TRBD1 (5 bases). Trimming stripped 5 bases from V and 2 bases from J, with 7 bases between. From germline, CDR1 is MGHDK and CDR2 SYGVNS. This CDR3 comprises 12 residues. The CDR3 is CASSYRPYEQYF. The CDR3 DNA reads TGTGCCAGCAGTTACAGGCCCTACGAGCAGTACTTC.

The genes are TRBV19 and TRBJ2-5; the match to TRBD1 covers 7 bases. V trimming: 4 bases; J trimming: 1 base; junction bases outside the gene matches: 12. The CDR3 sequence is 17 residues long. Germline CDR1 is LNHDA and CDR2 is SQIVND (reference sequence). CDR3 DNA sequence: TGTGCCAGTAGTAACCTGGGACAGACGGTACTCCAAGAGACCCAGTACTTC. This encodes CASSNLGQTVLQETQYF.

The V gene is TRBV9, the J gene TRBJ1-6, with D hard to call. V was clipped by 4 bases and J by 5 bases, with 10 bases between them. Germline values: CDR1 SGDLS, CDR2 YYNGEE. This CDR3 comprises 14 residues. DNA of the CDR3: TGTGCCAGCAGCACCGTGGAGAATAATTCACCCCTCCACTTT. This sequence encodes CASSTVENNSPLHF.

V gene TRBV6-1 combines with J gene TRBJ1-5, with 7 bases aligning to TRBD1. Germline lookup yields CDR1 MNHNS and CDR2 SASEGT. With V trimmed by 8 bases and J by 2 bases, 9 bases remained unmatched. This CDR3 is 15 amino acids long. The CDR3 loop is CASEGQAGGNQPQHF. The CDR3 nucleotides are TGTGCCAGCGAAGGACAGGCCGGTGGCAATCAGCCCCAGCATTTT.

This CDR3 reads CASSLAVGTDTQYF. As DNA, the CDR3 is TGCGCCAGCAGCTTGGCTGTTGGCACAGATACGCAGTATTTT. The rearrangement joins TRBV5-1 to TRBJ2-3, with unresolved D. Germline V gene sequence: CDR1 SGHRS, CDR2 YFSETQ. This CDR3 is 14 amino acids long. V lost 0 bases to trimming and J lost 1 base, with 6 bases between them.

This rearrangement joins TRBV29-1 to TRBJ2-1, with 13 bases fitting TRBD2. The CDR3 loop spans 14 amino acids. The ends lost 6 bases at V and 4 bases at J; junction bases unmatched: 3. In germline, CDR1 is SQVTM, CDR2 ANQGSEA. The CDR3 protein is CSVLGLAGYNEQFF. Written as DNA, the CDR3 is TGCAGCGTCCTGGGACTAGCGGGATACAATGAGCAGTTCTTC.

The rearrangement links TRBV10-2 to TRBJ2-3; D is ambiguous. Trimming stripped 3 bases from V and 6 bases from J, with 7 bases between. The germline V gene has CDR1 WSHSY and CDR2 SAAADI. The CDR3 covers 12 residues. The DNA for the CDR3 is TGCGCCAGCAGTGACCCTAGGGATACGCAGTATTTT. Translation gives CASSDPRDTQYF.

The chain uses TRBV27 and TRBJ1-2; D unclear. Trimming took off 4 bases at V and 5 bases at J, with 14 bases between the two ends. The CDR3 runs 14 residues. Germline values: CDR1 MNHEY, CDR2 SMNVEV (reference sequence). CDR3 residues: CASSSLLTTYGYTF. The CDR3 nucleotides are TGTGCCAGCAGTTCCCTTCTTACGACATATGGCTACACCTTC.

This clonotype occurred once. This chain uses TRBV2 with TRBJ2-7; D could derive from TRBD1 or TRBD2 (5 bases each). CDR3 length: 16 amino acids. Trimming removed 7 bases from V and 1 base from J, with 20 bases in between. Germline V gene lookup returns CDR1 SNHLY and CDR2 FYNNEI. CDR3 nucleotides: TGTGCCAGCATTCAGGGTGAGGGGACCCCTTCCTACGAGCAGTACGTC. Translation: CASIQGEGTPSYEQYV.

For the CDR3, the DNA is TGTGCCAGCAGTTACGGAACGCTCGGCTCCTACAATGAGCAGTTCTTC. Protein product: CASSYGTLGSYNEQFF. The chain carries TRBV6-5 and TRBJ2-1; no clear D gene. Looked up from germline, CDR1 is MNHEY and CDR2 is SVGAGI. The CDR3 sequence is 16 residues long. V shed 2 bases and J shed 0 bases, with 11 bases lying between them.

Here the CDR3 DNA reads TGCAGTGCTAGCAGAGAGAACACTGAAGCTTTCTTT. Its translation: CSASRENTEAFF. The gene calls are TRBV20-1 and TRBJ1-1; unclear D gene. CDR3 length equals 12 residues. V was cut by 3 bases and J by 1 base, with 6 bases left in between. Looked up from germline, CDR1 is DFQATT and CDR2 is SNEGSKA (reference sequence).

The J gene is TRBJ1-2, the V gene TRBV11-2; TRBD1 is a possible D gene (6 bases). The CDR3 totals 14 residues. In germline, CDR1 is SGHAT, CDR2 FQNNGV. V shed 4 bases and J shed 2 bases, with 11 bases lying between them. CDR3 sequence (DNA): TGTGCCAGCAGCTCAGATACAGGGAACTATGGCTACACCTTC. Protein: CASSSDTGNYGYTF.

In DNA, the CDR3 is TGTGCCAGCAGTGACAGTAGCCCCTACAATGAGCAGTTCTTC. Translation gives CASSDSSPYNEQFF. The V call is TRBV6-1, the J call TRBJ2-1; D is unresolved. The CDR3 is 14 residues long. Per the germline V gene, CDR1 is MNHNS and CDR2 is SASEGT. Deletions cut 3 bases from V and 2 bases from J, with 8 bases between.

The rearrangement joins TRBV9 to TRBJ2-3; D is uncertain. With 3 bases removed from V and 4 bases from J, the gap between germline ends came to 9 bases. Germline CDR1 is SGDLS and CDR2 is YYNGEE. The CDR3 is 13 amino acids. Here the CDR3 reads CASSAQTPDTQYF. As DNA, the CDR3 is TGTGCCAGCAGCGCCCAGACTCCAGATACGCAGTATTTT.

V is TRBV7-9 and J is TRBJ2-1; D ambiguous. The germline V gene has CDR1 SEHNR and CDR2 FQNEAQ (reference sequence). This CDR3 region has 13 residues. V lost 2 bases, J lost 5 bases, and 7 bases lay in between. CDR3 sequence reads: CASSLFKDNEQFF. As DNA, the CDR3 is TGTGCCAGCAGCTTATTCAAAGACAATGAGCAGTTCTTC.

J is TRBJ1-5 and V is TRBV7-8, with TRBD1 matching 9 bases. Trimming took 3 bases from V and 0 from J; bases not matched to a gene: 6. The CDR3 spans 17 residues. The V gene's germline CDR1 is SGHVS and CDR2 FQNEAQ. The CDR3 DNA is TGTGCCAGCAGCTTGACAAGGACAGGGGATAGCAATCAGCCCCAGCATTTT. Translation gives CASSLTRTGDSNQPQHF.

This sequence joins TRBV27 and TRBJ1-5; 7 nucleotides match TRBD1. V trimming: 5 bases; J trimming: 5 bases; junction bases outside the gene matches: 6. This CDR3 is 14 amino acids long. From germline, CDR1 is MNHEY and CDR2 SMNVEV (reference sequence). The CDR3 region is CASSHRGKDQPQHF. CDR3 sequence (DNA): TGTGCCAGCAGTCACAGGGGAAAGGATCAGCCCCAGCATTTT.

The CDR3 protein is CASSLARGYEQYV. In DNA form, the CDR3 reads TGTGCCAGCAGTTTGGCGAGGGGCTACGAGCAGTACGTC. This chain joins TRBV5-6 and TRBJ2-7; D may correspond to TRBD1 or TRBD2 (5 bases each). The CDR3 extends over 13 amino acids. Germline V lookup: CDR1 SGHDT, CDR2 YYEEEE.

The V gene is TRBV28, the J gene TRBJ2-5, with 7 nucleotides matching TRBD2. The CDR3 is 15 residues long. V was pared by 8 bases and J by 0 bases, with 9 bases of the junction left unmatched. Germline values: CDR1 MDHEN, CDR2 SYDVKM. CDR3 coding DNA: TGTGCCAGCGGTGCGTGGGGGGGGTACCAAGAGACCCAGTACTTC. Its protein is CASGAWGGYQETQYF.